The entry below describes one TCR beta chain. This sample was taken from a study of blood T cell repertoires in COVID-19. Study-level information: In each case, the material was cDNA or gDNA derived from T cells, B-cell-depleted T cells, or PBMCs.

In the source study's methods: Estimation of nucleated cell counts relied on the amplification of reference gene primers. Profiled with immunoSEQ multiplex PCR; TCRdb holds only in-frame clones, not every one. The DNA was the basis for D and trimming; V, J and clone size are from that table. Of 210,000 or so clones listed, roughly 80% were seen once; the top ten hold about 10%. Germline values: CDR1 SGHNT, CDR2 YYREEE (reference sequence). There are 14 residues in the CDR3. Unmatched junction bases numbered 8, after V lost 4 bases and J lost 6 bases. The rearrangement uses TRBV5-4 and TRBJ1-2; 8 bases line up with TRBD1. The TCR sequence derives from an elderly woman with acute or convalescent COVID-19. Specimen: peripheral blood. The CDR3: CASSRGQGDDGYTF. Written as DNA, the CDR3 is TGTGCCAGCAGCCGCGGACAGGGAGACGATGGCTACACCTTC.